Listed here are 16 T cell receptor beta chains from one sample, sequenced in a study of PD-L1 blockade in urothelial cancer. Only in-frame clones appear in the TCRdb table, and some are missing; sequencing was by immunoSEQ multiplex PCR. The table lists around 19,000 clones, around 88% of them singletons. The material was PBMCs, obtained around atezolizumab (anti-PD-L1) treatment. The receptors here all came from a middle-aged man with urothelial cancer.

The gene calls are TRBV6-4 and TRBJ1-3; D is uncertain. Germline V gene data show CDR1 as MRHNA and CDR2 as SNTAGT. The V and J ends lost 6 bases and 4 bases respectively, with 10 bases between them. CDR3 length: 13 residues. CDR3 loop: CASSGSRGNTIYF. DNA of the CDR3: TGTGCCAGCAGCGGATCCAGGGGAAACACCATATATTTT.

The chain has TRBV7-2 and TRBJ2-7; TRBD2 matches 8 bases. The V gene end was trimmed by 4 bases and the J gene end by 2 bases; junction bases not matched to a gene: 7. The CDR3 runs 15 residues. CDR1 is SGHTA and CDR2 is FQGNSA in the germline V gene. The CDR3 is CASSSPGLVAYEQYF. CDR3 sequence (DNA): TGTGCCAGCAGCTCCCCGGGACTAGTTGCCTACGAGCAGTACTTC.

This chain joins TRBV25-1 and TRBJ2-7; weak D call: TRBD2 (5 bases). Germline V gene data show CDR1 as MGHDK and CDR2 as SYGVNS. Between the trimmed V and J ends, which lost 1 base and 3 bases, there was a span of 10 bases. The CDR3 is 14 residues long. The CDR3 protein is CASSELRGNYEQYF. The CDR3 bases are TGTGCCAGCAGTGAATTGAGAGGGAACTACGAGCAGTACTTC.

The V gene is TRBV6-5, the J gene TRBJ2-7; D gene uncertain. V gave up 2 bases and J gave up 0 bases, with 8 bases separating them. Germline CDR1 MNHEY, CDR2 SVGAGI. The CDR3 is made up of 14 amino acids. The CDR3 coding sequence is TGTGCCAGCAGTTACGCGCGAAGCTCCTACGAGCAGTACTTC. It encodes CASSYARSSYEQYF.

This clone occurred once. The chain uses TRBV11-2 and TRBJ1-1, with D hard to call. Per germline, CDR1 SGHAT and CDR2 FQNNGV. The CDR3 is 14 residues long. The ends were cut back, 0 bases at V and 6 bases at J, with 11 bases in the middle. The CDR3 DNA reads TGTGCCAGCAGCTTAGAGGGAGGGTTCGCTGAAGCTTTCTTT. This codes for CASSLEGGFAEAFF.

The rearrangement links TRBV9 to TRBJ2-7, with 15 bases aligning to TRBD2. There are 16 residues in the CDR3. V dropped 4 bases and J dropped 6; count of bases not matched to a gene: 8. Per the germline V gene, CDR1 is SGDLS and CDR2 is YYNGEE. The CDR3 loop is CASSPRGTSGGTEQYF. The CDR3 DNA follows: TGTGCCAGCAGCCCCCGGGGGACTAGCGGGGGGACCGAGCAGTACTTC. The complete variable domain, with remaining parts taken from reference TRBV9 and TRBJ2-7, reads DSGVTQTPKHLITATGQRVTLRCSPRSGDLSVYWYQQSLDQGLQFLIQYYNGEERAKGNILERFSAQQFPDLHSELNLSSLELGDSALYFCASSPRGTSGGTEQYFGPGTRLTVT.

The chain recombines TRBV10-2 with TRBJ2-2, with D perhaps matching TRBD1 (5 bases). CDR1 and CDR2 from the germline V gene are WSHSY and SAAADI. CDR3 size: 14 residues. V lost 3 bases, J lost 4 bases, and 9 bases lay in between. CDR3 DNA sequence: TGCGCCAGCAGTGACCTTAGGGGCACCGGGGAGCTGTTTTTT. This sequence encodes CASSDLRGTGELFF.

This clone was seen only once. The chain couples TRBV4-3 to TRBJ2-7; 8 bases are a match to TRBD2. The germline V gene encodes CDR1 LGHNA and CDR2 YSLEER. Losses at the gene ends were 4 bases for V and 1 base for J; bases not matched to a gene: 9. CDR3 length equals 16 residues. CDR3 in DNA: TGCGCCAGCAGCCGAGCGGCTAGCGGGCAATCCTACGAGCAGTACTTC. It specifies CASSRAASGQSYEQYF.

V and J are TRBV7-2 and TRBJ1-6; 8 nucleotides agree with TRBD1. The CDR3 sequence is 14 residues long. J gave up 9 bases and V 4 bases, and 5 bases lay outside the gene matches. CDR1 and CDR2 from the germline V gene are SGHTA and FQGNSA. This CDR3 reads CASSSTGGSSPLHF. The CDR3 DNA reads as TGTGCCAGCAGCTCCACAGGGGGGTCTTCACCCCTCCACTTT.

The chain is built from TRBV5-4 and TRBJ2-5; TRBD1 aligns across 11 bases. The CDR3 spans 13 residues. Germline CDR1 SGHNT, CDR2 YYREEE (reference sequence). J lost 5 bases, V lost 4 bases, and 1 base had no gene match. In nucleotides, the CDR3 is TGTGCCAGCAGCGGGGACAGGGGGGAGACCCAGTACTTC. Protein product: CASSGDRGETQYF.

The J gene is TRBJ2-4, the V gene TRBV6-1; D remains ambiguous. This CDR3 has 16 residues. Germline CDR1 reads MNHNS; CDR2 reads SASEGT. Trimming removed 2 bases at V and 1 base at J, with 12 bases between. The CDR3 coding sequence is TGTGCCAGCAGTGAACTGGCGGCAGAGGCCAAAAACATTCAGTACTTC. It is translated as CASSELAAEAKNIQYF.

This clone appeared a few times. The CDR3 region has the DNA TGTGCCAGCAGTCATCAGGGGACCTATGGCTACACCTTC. It codes for CASSHQGTYGYTF. The gene calls are TRBV2 and TRBJ1-2; possible D gene TRBD1, 6 bases. Trimming cost V 5 bases and J 4 bases, with 11 bases left between them. CDR3 length: 13 amino acids. Per the germline V gene, CDR1 is SNHLY and CDR2 is FYNNEI. The whole variable domain, filled in from reference TRBV2 and TRBJ1-2, reads EPEVTQTPSHQVTQMGQEVILRCVPISNHLYFYWYRQILGQKVEFLVSFYNNEISEKSEIFDDQFSVERPDGSNFTLKIRSTKLEDSAMYFCASSHQGTYGYTFGSGTRLTVV.

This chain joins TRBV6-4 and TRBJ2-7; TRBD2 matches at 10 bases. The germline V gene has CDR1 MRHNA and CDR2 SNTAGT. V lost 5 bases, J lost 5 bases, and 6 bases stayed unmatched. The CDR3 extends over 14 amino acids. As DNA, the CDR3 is TGTGCCAGCAGTATAACCGGGACTAGCGACGAGCAGTACTTC. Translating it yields CASSITGTSDEQYF.

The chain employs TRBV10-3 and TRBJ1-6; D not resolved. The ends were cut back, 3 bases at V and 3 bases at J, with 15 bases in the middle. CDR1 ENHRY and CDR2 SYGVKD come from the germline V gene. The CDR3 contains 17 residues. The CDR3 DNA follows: TGTGCCATCAGTGACCTCCCTCGAGGGAGCTATAATTCACCCCTCCACTTT. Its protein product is CAISDLPRGSYNSPLHF.

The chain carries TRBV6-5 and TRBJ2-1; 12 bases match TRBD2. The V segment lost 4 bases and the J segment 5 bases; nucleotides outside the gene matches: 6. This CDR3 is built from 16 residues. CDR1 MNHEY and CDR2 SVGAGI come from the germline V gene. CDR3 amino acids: CASSFLGLAGNNEQFF. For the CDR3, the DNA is TGTGCCAGCAGTTTCCTAGGACTAGCGGGGAACAATGAGCAGTTCTTC.

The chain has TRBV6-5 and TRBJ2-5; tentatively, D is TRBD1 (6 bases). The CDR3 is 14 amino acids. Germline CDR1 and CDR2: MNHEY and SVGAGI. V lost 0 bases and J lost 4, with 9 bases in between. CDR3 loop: CASSYSPGVETQYF. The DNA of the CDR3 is TGTGCCAGCAGTTACTCGCCAGGGGTAGAGACCCAGTACTTC.